This passage covers 31 T cell receptor beta chains from one sample sequenced in a study of blood T cell repertoires in COVID-19. The assay was immunoSEQ multiplex PCR, and TCRdb's table has in-frame clones only and misses some. The sample holds around 100,000 clones, approximately 92% seen once. The specimen sequenced was peripheral blood. The receptors were gathered from a woman between 45 and 65 years old with COVID-19, enrolled during active disease.

The chain combines TRBV19 with TRBJ1-5, with D maybe TRBD1 (6 bases). Germline V gene sequence: CDR1 LNHDA, CDR2 SQIVND (reference sequence). V lost 2 bases, J lost 1 base, and 12 bases lay in between. The CDR3 extends over 16 amino acids. CDR3 sequence (DNA): TGTGCCAGTAGTATATACAGGGATCGGAGCAATCAGCCCCAGCATTTT. Protein: CASSIYRDRSNQPQHF.

This clone was counted only a few times. The chain combines TRBV9 with TRBJ1-3, with TRBD1 matching over 7 bases. CDR1 and CDR2 from the germline V gene are SGDLS and YYNGEE. CDR3 length equals 15 residues. With 4 bases clipped from V and 2 bases from J, the junction kept 6 bases outside the gene matches. The CDR3 nucleotides are TGTGCCAGCAGCCCGACAGGGAGTCCTGGAAACACCATATATTTT. Encoded protein: CASSPTGSPGNTIYF.

V usage is TRBV4-3 and J usage is TRBJ2-4; tentative D call: TRBD1 (6 bases). CDR1 LGHNA and CDR2 YSLEER come from the germline V gene. Trimming pared 1 base from V and 5 bases from J, leaving 9 bases between. This CDR3 is built from 14 residues. Here the CDR3 reads CASSQGGPQNIQYF. CDR3 in DNA: TGCGCCAGCAGCCAAGGGGGGCCACAAAACATTCAGTACTTC.

V gene TRBV19 combines with J gene TRBJ1-2; D might be TRBD1 (5 bases). Germline V gene lookup returns CDR1 LNHDA and CDR2 SQIVND (reference sequence). V was shortened by 3 bases and J by 5 bases, with 22 bases between the two germline ends. The CDR3 spans 17 residues. The CDR3 nucleotides are TGTGCCAGTAGTATCAGCGGGGCCTCTACAGATCAATATGGCTACACCTTC. Its translation is CASSISGASTDQYGYTF.

This clone was picked up one time. CDR3 nucleotide sequence: TGTGCCAGCAGTTACTTACAGGGGGTCTGGGCTGAAGCTTTCTTT. This translates into CASSYLQGVWAEAFF. The genes are TRBV6-5 and TRBJ1-1, with 8 bases that match TRBD1. The V and J ends lost 1 base and 6 bases, in that order; junction bases with no gene match: 7. Germline V CDR1 and CDR2: MNHEY, SVGAGI. The CDR3 is made up of 15 amino acids.

This clone was detected only a few times. The CDR3 nucleotides are TGTGCCTGGAGTGCAGGACAGTTACACACTGAAGCTTTCTTT. It encodes CAWSAGQLHTEAFF. The rearrangement links TRBV30 to TRBJ1-1, with a weak D call TRBD1 (6 bases). The CDR3 length is 14 residues. Trimming removed 1 base at V and 3 bases at J, with 12 bases between. Germline values: CDR1 GTSNPN, CDR2 SVGIG (reference sequence).

The chain recombines TRBV5-5 with TRBJ1-3; a possible D gene is TRBD1 (6 bases). The CDR3 runs to 16 residues. V was trimmed by 2 bases and J by 7 bases, leaving 19 bases between them. Germline loops: CDR1 SGHKS, CDR2 YYEKEE (reference sequence). The chain's CDR3 is CASSLTETGYGNTIYF. The CDR3 bases are TGTGCCAGCAGCTTAACTGAAACAGGGTACGGGAACACCATATATTTT.

The V and J genes are TRBV6-5 and TRBJ1-5; weak D call: TRBD1 (6 bases). The CDR3 covers 13 residues. Germline V gives CDR1 MNHEY, CDR2 SVGAGI. Trimming took 7 bases from V and 3 from J, leaving 10 bases between them. The CDR3 DNA reads TGTGCCAGCACCGGACAGCCCAATCAGCCCCAGCATTTT. Its protein is CASTGQPNQPQHF.

This clone has just one count. This CDR3 is CASSPRPGQGAVLDNSPLHF. For the CDR3, the DNA is TGCGCCAGCAGCCCCCGTCCGGGACAGGGGGCCGTTCTGGATAATTCACCCCTCCACTTT. The chain has TRBV4-1 and TRBJ1-6; 12 bases match TRBD1. The germline V gene has CDR1 MGHRA and CDR2 YSYEKL. The CDR3 length is 20 residues. V gave up 4 bases and J gave up 5 bases; unmatched junction bases: 15.

This clone occurred once. The chain employs TRBV14 and TRBJ1-2; TRBD1 is a possible D gene (6 bases). The V end was cut by 2 bases, the J end by 5 bases, with 12 bases between. This CDR3 region has 14 residues. Germline CDR1 SGHDN, CDR2 FVKESK. CDR3 nucleotide sequence: TGTGCCAGCAGCCAAACACAGGGAAGGTATGGCTACACCTTC. Its protein product is CASSQTQGRYGYTF.

V gene TRBV3-1 (or the pseudogene TRBV3-2) combines with J gene TRBJ2-7; possibly TRBD1 for D (6 bases). This CDR3 region has 13 residues. Per germline, CDR1 LGHDT and CDR2 YNNKEL (reference sequence). With 8 bases removed from V and 4 bases from J, the gap between germline ends came to 15 bases. CDR3 sequence: CASPRQVLYEQYF. The CDR3 nucleotides read TGTGCCAGCCCCAGACAGGTTCTATACGAGCAGTACTTC.

The chain recombines TRBV5-1 with TRBJ1-2, with TRBD1 matching over 8 bases. The CDR3 has 13 amino acids. After removal of 4 bases from V and 6 bases from J, the junction contained 5 bases not matched to a gene. The V gene's germline CDR1 is SGHRS and CDR2 YFSETQ. The CDR3 nucleotides read TGCGCCAGCAGCCCTCGGACAGGGAATGGCTACACCTTC. The encoded protein is CASSPRTGNGYTF. Supplemented by reference TRBV5-1 and TRBJ1-2, the full variable domain reads KAGVTQTPRYLIKTRGQQVTLSCSPISGHRSVSWYQQTPGQGLQFLFEYFSETQRNKGNFPGRFSGRQFSNSRSEMNVSTLELGDSALYLCASSPRTGNGYTFGSGTRLTVV.

A few counts support this clone. This rearrangement joins TRBV19 to TRBJ2-1, with D possibly matching TRBD1 (5 bases). V shed 6 bases and J shed 5 bases, with 14 bases lying between them. The germline CDR1 and CDR2 sequences are LNHDA and SQIVND (reference sequence). The CDR3 spans 14 residues. The CDR3 region is CASRSRRGNNEQFF. The CDR3 nucleotides are TGTGCCAGTAGAAGCCGTAGGGGTAACAATGAGCAGTTCTTC.

The sample holds one count of this clone. The chain employs TRBV30 and TRBJ2-7; 7 positions match TRBD1. The CDR3 length is 14 residues. Germline assignment: CDR1 GTSNPN and CDR2 SVGIG (reference sequence). V was pared by 5 bases and J by 2 bases, with 9 bases of the junction left unmatched. The CDR3 reads CAWSGTASAYEQYF. CDR3 bases: TGTGCCTGGTCCGGGACAGCCTCAGCCTACGAGCAGTACTTC.

This chain joins TRBV9 and TRBJ2-1; D is perhaps TRBD2 (6 bases). This CDR3 has 14 amino acids. V lost 5 bases to trimming and J lost 8 bases, with 17 bases between them. Germline-derived CDR1 and CDR2 are SGDLS and YYNGEE. As DNA, the CDR3 is TGTGCCAGCAGAAGGTCTAGCGACTGGGATGAGCAGTTCTTC. It translates to CASRRSSDWDEQFF.

The rearrangement uses TRBV29-1 and TRBJ1-2; D unclear. The CDR3 is 9 residues long. Trimming removed 3 bases at V and 7 bases at J, with 3 bases between. Germline CDR1 SQVTM, CDR2 ANQGSEA. The CDR3 DNA follows: TGCAGCGTTGACAGTGGCTACACCTTC. Its translation is CSVDSGYTF.

The rearrangement uses TRBV6-2 or TRBV6-3 and TRBJ1-1; D is unclear. V lost 4 bases to trimming and J lost 2 bases, with 17 bases between them. Germline loops: CDR1 MNHEY, CDR2 SVGEGT. This CDR3 contains 16 residues. CDR3 bases: TGTGCCAGCAGTTTCCAATTCCAGGTTCTTAACACTGAAGCTTTCTTT. This codes for CASSFQFQVLNTEAFF.

The genes are TRBV27 and TRBJ2-7; 9 bases are shared with TRBD1. CDR3 length equals 14 residues. Germline CDR1 MNHEY, CDR2 SMNVEV (reference sequence). The trim removed 5 bases at V and 0 bases at J, leaving 2 bases unmatched. As DNA, the CDR3 is TGTGCCAGCAGTATGGGACAGGGCTCCTACGAGCAGTACTTC. It yields the protein CASSMGQGSYEQYF.

The chain joins TRBV29-1 to TRBJ1-4; D is perhaps TRBD1 (6 bases). V was pared by 4 bases and J by 7 bases, with 13 bases between. The CDR3 has 13 residues. The germline V gene encodes CDR1 SQVTM and CDR2 ANQGSEA. DNA for the CDR3: TGCAGCGTTGCGTGGGGGCGCGGTGAAAAACTGTTTTTT. Amino acids: CSVAWGRGEKLFF. Together with reference TRBV29-1 and TRBJ1-4, the CDR3 gives the full variable domain: SAVISQKPSRDICQRGTSLTIQCQVDSQVTMMFWYRQQPGQSLTLIATANQGSEATYESGFVIDKFPISRPNLTFSTLTVSNMSPEDSSIYLCSVAWGRGEKLFFGSGTQLSVL.

This clone appeared a single time. This rearrangement joins TRBV28 to TRBJ2-7; TRBD1 matches at 8 bases. With 4 bases clipped from V and 0 bases from J, the junction kept 5 bases outside the gene matches. CDR1 MDHEN and CDR2 SYDVKM come from the germline V gene. The CDR3 has 15 amino acids. CDR3 sequence (DNA): TGTGCCAGCAGTTCGGGACAGGTTGTCTCCTACGAGCAGTACGTC. Translating gives CASSSGQVVSYEQYV.

This clone was seen once. J is TRBJ2-1 and V is TRBV4-1; 10 bases match TRBD2. The CDR3 contains 18 residues. Germline CDR1 reads MGHRA; CDR2 reads YSYEKL. V shed 0 bases, J shed 7 bases, and the junction held 12 bases outside the gene matches. CDR3: CASSQEEGLAGARNEQFF. The CDR3 DNA sequence: TGCGCCAGCAGCCAAGAGGAAGGTCTAGCGGGGGCGCGAAATGAGCAGTTCTTC.

This clone was seen a single time. This chain uses TRBV11-3 with TRBJ1-1; 10 bases map to TRBD1. From germline, CDR1 is SGHNT and CDR2 YENEEA. CDR3 length equals 14 residues. V was clipped by 2 bases and J by 4 bases; unmatched bases: 1. This CDR3 reads CASSLRTGGTEAFF. The DNA for the CDR3 is TGTGCCAGCAGCTTAAGGACAGGGGGCACTGAAGCTTTCTTT.

This chain uses TRBV19 with TRBJ2-5, with 7 bases matching TRBD1. The V gene end was trimmed by 1 base and the J gene end by 5 bases; junction bases not matched to a gene: 7. The germline V gene encodes CDR1 LNHDA and CDR2 SQIVND (reference sequence). The CDR3 extends over 15 amino acids. In DNA form, the CDR3 reads TGTGCCAGTAGTATAGGGGACAGTTCAGTGGAGACCCAGTACTTC. Residues: CASSIGDSSVETQYF.

The chain carries TRBV5-1 and TRBJ2-2, with 7 positions matching TRBD1. The germline gives CDR1 SGHRS, CDR2 YFSETQ. The CDR3 is 14 residues long. With 0 bases clipped from V and 5 bases from J, the junction kept 1 base outside the gene matches. CDR3 loop: CASSLGGQTGELFF. The CDR3, as DNA: TGCGCCAGCAGCTTGGGGGGACAGACCGGGGAGCTGTTTTTT.

This rearrangement joins TRBV5-6 to TRBJ1-1; D is uncertain. In germline, CDR1 is SGHDT, CDR2 YYEEEE. The V and J ends lost 4 bases and 4 bases respectively, with 11 bases between them. This CDR3 comprises 13 residues. The CDR3 reads CASSQAGGTEAFF. DNA of the CDR3: TGTGCCAGCAGCCAGGCCGGAGGCACTGAAGCTTTCTTT.

V and J are TRBV6-2 or TRBV6-3 and TRBJ1-5, with 10 bases that match TRBD1. The CDR3 is made up of 14 amino acids. V gave up 4 bases and J gave up 7 bases; unmatched junction bases: 4. CDR1 is MNHEY, CDR2 SVGEGT, per germline. CDR3 amino acids: CASSSTGGGQPQHF. The CDR3 nucleotides are TGTGCCAGCAGTTCGACAGGGGGCGGACAGCCCCAGCATTTT.

The chain joins TRBV5-1 to TRBJ2-7; 10 nucleotides align to TRBD1. Per germline, CDR1 SGHRS and CDR2 YFSETQ. The CDR3 is 14 amino acids. V was pared by 3 bases and J by 5 bases, with 5 bases of the junction left unmatched. The CDR3 coding sequence is TGCGCCAGCAGCTCCCCGGGACAGGGGAACGAGCAGTACTTC. This codes for CASSSPGQGNEQYF.

The chain links TRBV6-6 to TRBJ1-1; 10 bases fit TRBD1. CDR1 and CDR2 from the germline V gene are MNHNY and SVGAGI (reference sequence). The CDR3 consists of 16 residues. Trimming took 5 bases from V and 5 from J; bases not matched to a gene: 11. The CDR3 coding sequence is TGTGCCAGCAGTATGCCCGACAGGGGGCGACGGACTGAAGCTTTCTTT. Residues: CASSMPDRGRRTEAFF.

Only one count was recorded for this clone. The chain links TRBV23-1 to TRBJ1-2; maybe TRBD1 (5 bases). TRBV23-1 is noted as an ORF with a role that remains uncertain. The germline V and J ends were trimmed by 8 bases and 4 bases, with 20 bases remaining between them. The CDR3 is 15 residues long. The DNA of the CDR3 is TGCGCCAGCCCCCCGGGGGTCGGGGTCGGCTATGGCTACACCTTC. It encodes CASPPGVGVGYGYTF.

The chain links TRBV14 to TRBJ1-5; D may be TRBD1 (6 bases). The CDR3 is made up of 19 amino acids. V lost 0 bases, J lost 5 bases, and 23 bases lay in between. Germline V CDR1 and CDR2: SGHDN, FVKESK. The DNA of the CDR3 is TGTGCCAGCAGCCAAGACATCAGGGGCATTGGGATCCGATATCAGCCCCAGCATTTT. This encodes CASSQDIRGIGIRYQPQHF.

This clone has a single count. The chain recombines TRBV27 with TRBJ1-1; 7 bases align to TRBD1. With 7 bases clipped from V and 7 bases from J, the junction kept 15 bases outside the gene matches. Germline V gene sequence: CDR1 MNHEY, CDR2 SMNVEV (reference sequence). This CDR3 has 15 residues. The CDR3 nucleotides read TGTGCCAGCACCAAGGGGTCACAGGGGTTTGGTGAAGCTTTCTTT. Translating it yields CASTKGSQGFGEAFF.